The 20 T cell receptor beta chains below all came from one sample that was sequenced in a study of T cells in Graves' hyperthyroidism and ophthalmopathy. The TCR beta CDR3 regions underwent amplification using RNA transcripts as the source. The HTBI primer set drove a first-round RT-PCR of the TCR CDR3. Using its own MiXCR run on the multiplex PCR reads, TCRdb lists one record per CDR3 protein. The sample has hundreds of thousands of distinct CDR3 sequences, approximately 14% seen once. Sequencing was done on a sample of blood. The receptors here all came from a woman aged 18-35 years with Graves' hyperthyroidism.

V is TRBV4-1 and J is TRBJ1-5, with TRBD1 as a possible D gene (5 bases). Per the germline V gene, CDR1 is MGHRA and CDR2 is YSYEKL. V shed 1 base and J shed 0 bases, with 7 bases lying between them. The length of the CDR3 is 15 residues. CDR3 residues: CASSQVGLSNQPQHF. Written as DNA, the CDR3 is TGCGCCAGCAGCCAAGTGGGACTTAGCAATCAGCCCCAGCATTTT.

Only a few counts were recorded for this clonotype. The CDR3 reads CASHGDTSYTF. CDR3 in DNA: TGTGCCAGCCACGGGGACACCAGCTACACCTTC. The rearrangement uses TRBV9 and TRBJ1-2, with D possibly matching TRBD1 (6 bases). Germline CDR1 SGDLS, CDR2 YYNGEE. Trimming removed 7 bases at V and 9 bases at J, with 13 bases between. The CDR3 has 11 amino acids.

The sample holds a few counts of this clonotype. The chain employs TRBV4-1 and TRBJ2-1; TRBD2 is a possible D gene (6 bases). CDR1 is MGHRA, CDR2 YSYEKL, per germline. CDR3 length: 13 residues. V lost 4 bases to trimming and J lost 14 bases, with 18 bases between them. The CDR3, as DNA: TGCGCCAGCAGCCCGATTACCGGGAGCCCGGAGTTCTTC. It yields the protein CASSPITGSPEFF.

The gene calls are TRBV6-1 and TRBJ2-7; D is ambiguous. CDR3 size: 14 residues. Germline V CDR1 and CDR2: MNHNS, SASEGT. V was shortened by 0 bases and J by 2 bases, with 8 bases between the two germline ends. CDR3 DNA: TGTGCCAGCAGTGAAGCGCACGGTACCTACGAGCAGTACTTC. As protein: CASSEAHGTYEQYF.

This clonotype was recorded a few times. The chain employs TRBV6-5 and TRBJ1-1; D unresolved. V was pared by 4 bases and J by 9 bases, with 12 bases between. The CDR3 totals 12 residues. CDR1 MNHEY and CDR2 SVGAGI come from the germline V gene. The CDR3 nucleotides read TGTGCCAGCAGTTCACCGACACAACAAGCTTTCTTT. This translates into CASSSPTQQAFF.

The table lists this clonotype with a few counts. The chain joins TRBV12-3 or TRBV12-4 to TRBJ2-1; possibly TRBD2 for D (7 bases). The CDR3 loop spans 14 amino acids. V was clipped by 7 bases and J by 10 bases, with 20 bases between them. The DNA of the CDR3 is TGTGCCAGCACCAGGGGAGGGGTGGCGAAAGAGCAGTTCTTC. Translating it yields CASTRGGVAKEQFF.

Many counts were recorded for this clonotype. This chain joins TRBV30 and TRBJ2-1, with a possible D match to TRBD1 (6 bases). Germline V gene data show CDR1 as GTSNPN and CDR2 as SVGIG (reference sequence). V lost 1 base and J 4 bases, leaving 11 bases between the germline ends. The CDR3 has 14 residues. The CDR3 nucleotides read TGTGCCTGGAGTGGGGGAAGGGGGTACAATGAGCAGTTCTTC. Its protein is CAWSGGRGYNEQFF. The entire variable domain, with the rest obtained from reference TRBV30 and TRBJ2-1, is as follows: SQTIHQWPATLVQPVGSPLSLECTVEGTSNPNLYWYRQAAGRGLQLLFYSVGIGQISSEVPQNLSASRPQDRQFILSSKKLLLSDSGFYLCAWSGGRGYNEQFFGPGTRLTVL.

This clonotype has more than one count but fewer than ten. The chain couples TRBV15 to TRBJ1-5; D gene unclear. Trimming removed 5 bases from V and 0 bases from J, with 14 bases in between. The CDR3 is made up of 16 amino acids. Germline V gene lookup returns CDR1 LNHNV and CDR2 YYDKDF (reference sequence). The CDR3 reads CATSVDREPSNQPQHF. The CDR3 bases are TGTGCCACCAGCGTTGATCGGGAACCTAGCAATCAGCCCCAGCATTTT.

This clonotype has at least ten counts. This rearrangement joins TRBV28 to TRBJ1-6, with a tentative D call TRBD1 (6 bases). Between the trimmed V and J ends, which lost 5 bases and 10 bases, there was a span of 18 bases. Germline values: CDR1 MDHEN, CDR2 SYDVKM. There are 15 residues in the CDR3. The chain's CDR3 is CASSHHRDTESPLHF. The DNA for the CDR3 is TGTGCCAGCAGTCACCACCGGGACACGGAGTCACCCCTCCACTTT.

This clonotype came up a few times. This rearrangement joins TRBV5-6 to TRBJ1-6; perhaps TRBD1 as D (5 bases). CDR3 size: 13 residues. Germline loops: CDR1 SGHDT, CDR2 YYEEEE. Trimming removed 5 bases at V and 6 bases at J, with 9 bases between. DNA for the CDR3: TGTGCCAGCAGAAGACAGACTAATTCACCCCTCCACTTT. It encodes CASRRQTNSPLHF.

This clonotype was seen a few times. The gene calls are TRBV15 and TRBJ2-1; D gene unclear. The ends were cut back, 2 bases at V and 7 bases at J, with 9 bases in the middle. The germline V gene has CDR1 LNHNV and CDR2 YYDKDF (reference sequence). The CDR3 sequence is 13 residues long. The CDR3 DNA reads TGTGCCACCAGCAGACGTATCGAAAATGAGCAGTTCTTC. Its protein is CATSRRIENEQFF.

This clonotype was seen only once. The V and J genes are TRBV19 and TRBJ2-2; D may be TRBD1 (6 bases). Trimming stripped 4 bases from V and 7 bases from J, with 13 bases between. Germline loops: CDR1 LNHDA, CDR2 SQIVND (reference sequence). This CDR3 spans 14 amino acids. The CDR3 nucleotides are TGTGCCAGTAGTAATCAGGGGCTCATCGGGGAGCTGTTTTTT. Its translation: CASSNQGLIGELFF.

This clonotype was detected a few times. The CDR3 reads CASTDTQYF. DNA for the CDR3: TGTGCCAGCACAGATACGCAGTATTTT. The chain couples TRBV11-2 to TRBJ2-3; D is undetermined. The CDR3 is made up of 9 amino acids. CDR1 and CDR2 from the germline V gene are SGHAT and FQNNGV. Trimming removed 7 bases from V and 4 bases from J, with 0 bases in between.

To note about this clonotype: Lacking the conserved final phenylalanine or tryptophan, this CDR3 likely reflects a read error. The chain joins TRBV20-1 to TRBJ2-1, with a tentative D call TRBD1 (6 bases). The CDR3 length is 16 residues. The V and J ends lost 2 bases and 2 bases respectively, with 16 bases between them. Looked up from germline, CDR1 is DFQATT and CDR2 is SNEGSKA (reference sequence). The CDR3 nucleotides read TGCAGTGCTAGAACCAATACACAGGGTCCCTACAATGAGCAGTTCGTC. It encodes CSARTNTQGPYNEQFV.

The chain uses TRBV29-1 and TRBJ2-1, with a tentative D call TRBD2 (5 bases). This CDR3 has 13 amino acids. V lost 3 bases and J 9 bases, leaving 15 bases between the germline ends. Germline CDR1 and CDR2: SQVTM and ANQGSEA. The CDR3 coding sequence is TGCAGCGTTGATCGTCCGGAGGAAGCTGAGCAGTTCTTC. Amino acid sequence: CSVDRPEEAEQFF.

Details on this clonotype: A read error is possible here, since a much larger clone lies one base away. The gene calls are TRBV28 and TRBJ2-1; D uncertain. The J call may be mistaken, given a closer DNA end match to TRBJ2-7. Germline CDR1 MDHEN, CDR2 SYDVKM. The CDR3 consists of 14 residues. CDR3 region: CASSLNLLSNEQYF. The CDR3 DNA sequence: TGTGCCAGCAGTTTGAACCTTCTGAGCAATGAGCAGTACTTC.

The chain is built from TRBV7-2 and TRBJ1-2; a possible D gene is TRBD1 (6 bases). The CDR3 spans 16 residues. The germline V gene has CDR1 SGHTA and CDR2 FQGNSA. V was pared by 5 bases and J by 5 bases, with 21 bases between. In nucleotides, the CDR3 is TGTGCCAGCAGCCCCCGGACAGCGATGGTGGGGTATGGCTACACCTTC. Translation: CASSPRTAMVGYGYTF.

This sequence joins TRBV18 and TRBJ2-1, with a possible D match to TRBD2 (6 bases). In germline, CDR1 is KGHSH, CDR2 LQKENI. The CDR3 covers 15 residues. The V gene lost 6 bases and the J gene lost 3 bases, with 15 bases spanning the gap. The CDR3 nucleotides are TGTGCCAGCTCCCGACTAGTCTCCGACTACAATGAGCAGTTCTTC. Amino acids: CASSRLVSDYNEQFF.

A remark on this clonotype: This may be a read error, as it is one base from a much larger clone. The chain has TRBV5-6 and TRBJ1-5; D is unresolved. Germline loops: CDR1 SGHDT, CDR2 YYEEEE. Deletions cut 4 bases from V and 6 bases from J, with 14 bases between. The CDR3 consists of 14 residues. For the CDR3, the DNA is TGTGCCAGCAGCCGTTCCGAGGCAGGTCAGCCCCAGCATTTT. Protein sequence: CASSRSEAGQPQHF.

This clonotype was seen at least ten times. The gene calls are TRBV7-9 and TRBJ2-5; 7 nucleotides match TRBD1. The CDR3 is 14 amino acids. Germline V lookup: CDR1 SEHNR, CDR2 FQNEAQ (reference sequence). With V trimmed by 7 bases and J by 3 bases, 8 bases remained unmatched. The CDR3 here is CASTRGRGKETQYF. CDR3 DNA sequence: TGTGCCAGCACCCGGGGCAGGGGGAAAGAGACCCAGTACTTC.